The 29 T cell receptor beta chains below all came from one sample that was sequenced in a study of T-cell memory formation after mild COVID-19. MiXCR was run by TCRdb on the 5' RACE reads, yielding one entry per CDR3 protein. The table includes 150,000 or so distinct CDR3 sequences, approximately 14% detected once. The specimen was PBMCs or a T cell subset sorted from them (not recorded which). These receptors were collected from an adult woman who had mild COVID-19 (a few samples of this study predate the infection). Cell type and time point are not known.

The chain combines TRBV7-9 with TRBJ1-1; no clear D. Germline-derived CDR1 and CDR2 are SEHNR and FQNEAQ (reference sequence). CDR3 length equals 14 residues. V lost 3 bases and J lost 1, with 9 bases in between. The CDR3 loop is CASSFLRRNTEAFF. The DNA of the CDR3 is TGTGCCAGCAGCTTTTTGCGGAGGAACACTGAAGCTTTCTTT.

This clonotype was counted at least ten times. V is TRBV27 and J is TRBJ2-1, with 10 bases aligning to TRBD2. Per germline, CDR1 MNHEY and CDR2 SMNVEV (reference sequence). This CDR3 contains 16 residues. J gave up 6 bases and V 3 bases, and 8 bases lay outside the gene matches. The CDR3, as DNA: TGTGCCAGCAGTTTTCTGGCTAGCGGGAGTGTCAATGAGCAGTTCTTC. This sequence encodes CASSFLASGSVNEQFF.

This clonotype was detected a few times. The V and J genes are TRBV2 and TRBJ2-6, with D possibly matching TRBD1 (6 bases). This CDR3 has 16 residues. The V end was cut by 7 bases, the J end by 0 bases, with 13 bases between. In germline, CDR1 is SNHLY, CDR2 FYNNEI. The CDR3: CASMGNRASGANVLTF. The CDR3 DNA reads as TGTGCCAGCATGGGAAACAGGGCCTCTGGGGCCAACGTCCTGACTTTC.

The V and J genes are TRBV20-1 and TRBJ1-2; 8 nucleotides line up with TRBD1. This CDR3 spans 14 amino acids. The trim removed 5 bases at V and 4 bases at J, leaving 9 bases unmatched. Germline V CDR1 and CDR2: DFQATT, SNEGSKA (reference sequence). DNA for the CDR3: TGCAGTGCTGGGACTCAGGGGGCTATCTATGGCTACACCTTC. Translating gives CSAGTQGAIYGYTF.

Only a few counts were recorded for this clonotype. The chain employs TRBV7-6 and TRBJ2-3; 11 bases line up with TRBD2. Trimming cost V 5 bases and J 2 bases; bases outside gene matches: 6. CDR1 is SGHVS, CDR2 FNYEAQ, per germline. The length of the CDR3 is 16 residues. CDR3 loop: CASSLGTSGYTDTQYF. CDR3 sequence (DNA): TGTGCCAGCAGCCTCGGGACTAGCGGATACACAGATACGCAGTATTTT. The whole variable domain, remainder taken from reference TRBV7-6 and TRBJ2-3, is GAGVSQSPRYKVTKRGQDVALRCDPISGHVSLYWYRQALGQGPEFLTYFNYEAQQDKSGLPNDRFSAERPEGSISTLTIQRTEQRDSAMYRCASSLGTSGYTDTQYFGPGTRLTVL.

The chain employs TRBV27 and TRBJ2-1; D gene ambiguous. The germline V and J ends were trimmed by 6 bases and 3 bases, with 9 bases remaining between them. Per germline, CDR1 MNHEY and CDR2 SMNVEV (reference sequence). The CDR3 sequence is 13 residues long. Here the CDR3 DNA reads TGTGCCAGCAGGGGCCAGAACTACAATGAGCAGTTCTTC. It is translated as CASRGQNYNEQFF.

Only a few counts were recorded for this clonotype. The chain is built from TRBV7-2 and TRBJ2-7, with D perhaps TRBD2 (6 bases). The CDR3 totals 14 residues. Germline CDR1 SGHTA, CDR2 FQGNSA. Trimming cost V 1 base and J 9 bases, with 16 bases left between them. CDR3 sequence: CASSLGLVSWGQYF. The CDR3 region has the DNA TGTGCCAGCAGCTTAGGACTAGTTAGTTGGGGGCAGTACTTC.

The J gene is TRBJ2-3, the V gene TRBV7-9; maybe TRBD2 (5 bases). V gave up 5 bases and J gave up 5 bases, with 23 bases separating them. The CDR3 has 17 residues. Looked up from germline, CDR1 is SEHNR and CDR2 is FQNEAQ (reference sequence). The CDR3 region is CASSPLVDGMTRDTQYF. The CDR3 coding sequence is TGTGCCAGCAGCCCCCTTGTCGACGGGATGACTCGAGATACGCAGTATTTT.

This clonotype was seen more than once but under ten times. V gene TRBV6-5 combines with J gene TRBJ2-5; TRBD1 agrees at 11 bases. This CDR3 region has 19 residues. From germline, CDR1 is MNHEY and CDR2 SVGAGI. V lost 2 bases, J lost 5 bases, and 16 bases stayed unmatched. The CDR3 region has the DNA TGTGCCAGCAGTTACCACGCCGGACAGGGGGCTATGGTATTGGAGACCCAGTACTTC. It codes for CASSYHAGQGAMVLETQYF.

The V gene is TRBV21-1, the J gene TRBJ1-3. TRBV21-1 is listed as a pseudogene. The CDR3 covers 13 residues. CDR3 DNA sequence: TGTGCCAACCCCGCGGACTCTGGAAACACCATATATTTT. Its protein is CANPADSGNTIYF.

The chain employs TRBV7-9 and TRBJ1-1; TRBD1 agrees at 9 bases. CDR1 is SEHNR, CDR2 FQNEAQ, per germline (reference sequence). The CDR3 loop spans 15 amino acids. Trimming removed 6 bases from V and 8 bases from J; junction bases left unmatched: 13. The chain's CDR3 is CASRRLGDRVGEAFF. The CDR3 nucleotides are TGTGCCAGCAGACGTTTAGGGGACAGGGTAGGCGAAGCTTTCTTT. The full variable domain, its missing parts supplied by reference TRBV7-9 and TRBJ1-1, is DTGVSQNPRHKITKRGQNVTFRCDPISEHNRLYWYRQTLGQGPEFLTYFQNEAQLEKSRLLSDRFSAERPKGSFSTLEIQRTEQGDSAMYLCASRRLGDRVGEAFFGQGTRLTVV.

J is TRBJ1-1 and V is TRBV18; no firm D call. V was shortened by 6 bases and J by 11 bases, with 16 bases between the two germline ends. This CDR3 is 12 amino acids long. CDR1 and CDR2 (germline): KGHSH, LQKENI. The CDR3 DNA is TGTGCCAGCTCCAAGGGCTCGGGGTCTGCTTTCTTT. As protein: CASSKGSGSAFF.

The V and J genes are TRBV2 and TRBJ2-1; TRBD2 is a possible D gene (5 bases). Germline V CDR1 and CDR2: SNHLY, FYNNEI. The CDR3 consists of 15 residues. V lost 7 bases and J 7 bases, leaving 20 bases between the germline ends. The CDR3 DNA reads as TGTGCCAGCAATGAGGCTAGCCTCAATTGGAATGAGCAGTTCTTC. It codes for CASNEASLNWNEQFF.

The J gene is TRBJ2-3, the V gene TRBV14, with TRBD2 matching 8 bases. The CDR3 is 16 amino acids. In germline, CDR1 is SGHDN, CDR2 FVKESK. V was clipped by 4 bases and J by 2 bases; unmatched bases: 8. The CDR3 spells CASSPVGGALTDTQYF. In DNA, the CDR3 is TGTGCCAGCAGCCCGGTCGGGGGGGCACTCACAGATACGCAGTATTTT.

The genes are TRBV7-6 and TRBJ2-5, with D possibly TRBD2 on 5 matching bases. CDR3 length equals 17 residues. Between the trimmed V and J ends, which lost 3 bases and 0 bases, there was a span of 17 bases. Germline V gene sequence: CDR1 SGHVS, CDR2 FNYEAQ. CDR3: CASSFRFLEGNQETQYF. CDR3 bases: TGTGCCAGCAGCTTCAGATTCCTTGAGGGCAACCAAGAGACCCAGTACTTC.

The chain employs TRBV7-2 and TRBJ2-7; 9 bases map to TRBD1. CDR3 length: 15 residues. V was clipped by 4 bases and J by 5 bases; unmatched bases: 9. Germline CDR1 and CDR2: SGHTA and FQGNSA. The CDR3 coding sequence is TGTGCCAGCAGCTACAGGGGGCGGGTTATCGACGAGCAGTACTTC. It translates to CASSYRGRVIDEQYF. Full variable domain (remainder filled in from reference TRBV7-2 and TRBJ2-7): GAGVSQSPSNKVTEKGKDVELRCDPISGHTALYWYRQSLGQGLEFLIYFQGNSAPDKSGLPSDRFSAERTGGSVSTLTIQRTQQEDSAVYLCASSYRGRVIDEQYFGPGTRLTVT.

CDR3 amino acids: CSVASNEKLFF. CDR3 coding DNA: TGCAGCGTTGCCAGTAATGAAAAACTGTTTTTT. V gene TRBV29-1 combines with J gene TRBJ1-4; D not resolved. CDR3 length: 11 amino acids. The V end lost 4 bases, the J end lost 4 bases, and 4 bases lay between the germline ends. The germline gives CDR1 SQVTM, CDR2 ANQGSEA.

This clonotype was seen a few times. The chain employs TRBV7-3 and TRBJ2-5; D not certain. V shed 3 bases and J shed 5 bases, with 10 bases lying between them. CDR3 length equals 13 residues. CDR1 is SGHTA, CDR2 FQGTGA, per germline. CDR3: CASSLGSRETQYF. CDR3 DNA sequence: TGTGCCAGCAGCTTGGGGTCTCGGGAGACCCAGTACTTC.

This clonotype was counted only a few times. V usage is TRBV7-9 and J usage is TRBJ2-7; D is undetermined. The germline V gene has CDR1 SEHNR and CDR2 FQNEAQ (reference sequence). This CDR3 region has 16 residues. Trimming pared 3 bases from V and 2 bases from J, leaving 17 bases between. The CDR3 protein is CASSFLAGTSPYEQYF. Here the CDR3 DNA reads TGTGCCAGCAGCTTCTTAGCCGGAACCTCTCCCTACGAGCAGTACTTC.

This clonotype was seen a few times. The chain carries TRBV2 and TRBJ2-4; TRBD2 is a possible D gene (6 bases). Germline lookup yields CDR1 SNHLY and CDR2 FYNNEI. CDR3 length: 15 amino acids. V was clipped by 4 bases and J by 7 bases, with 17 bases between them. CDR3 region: CASSGGLHSRNIQYF. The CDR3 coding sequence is TGTGCCAGCAGTGGGGGACTGCACTCCCGCAACATTCAGTACTTC.

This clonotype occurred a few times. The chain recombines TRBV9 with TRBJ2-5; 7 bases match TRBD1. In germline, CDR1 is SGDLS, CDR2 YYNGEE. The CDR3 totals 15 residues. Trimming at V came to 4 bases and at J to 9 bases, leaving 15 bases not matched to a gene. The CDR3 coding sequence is TGTGCCAGCAGCCCAGACCCGGGACAGCTTTTCGCCCAGTACTTC. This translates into CASSPDPGQLFAQYF.

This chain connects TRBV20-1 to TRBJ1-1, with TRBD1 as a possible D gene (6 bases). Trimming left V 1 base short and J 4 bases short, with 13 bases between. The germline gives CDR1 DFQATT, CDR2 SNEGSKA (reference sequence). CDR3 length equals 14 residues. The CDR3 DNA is TGCAGTGCTAGAGGAACAGGGTTGGGCACTGAAGCTTTCTTT. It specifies CSARGTGLGTEAFF.

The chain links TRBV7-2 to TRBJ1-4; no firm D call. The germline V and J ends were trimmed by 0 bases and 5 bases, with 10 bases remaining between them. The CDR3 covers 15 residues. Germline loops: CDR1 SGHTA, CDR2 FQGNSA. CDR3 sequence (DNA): TGTGCCAGCAGCTTAGCGCCAACAGAGAATGAAAAACTGTTTTTT. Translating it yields CASSLAPTENEKLFF.

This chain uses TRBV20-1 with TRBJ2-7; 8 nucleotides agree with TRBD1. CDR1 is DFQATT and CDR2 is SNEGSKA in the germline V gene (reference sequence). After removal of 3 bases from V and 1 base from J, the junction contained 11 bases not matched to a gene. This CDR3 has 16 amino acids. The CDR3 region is CSASRGGTGPSYEQYF. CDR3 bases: TGCAGTGCTAGCCGAGGAGGGACAGGCCCGTCCTACGAGCAGTACTTC.

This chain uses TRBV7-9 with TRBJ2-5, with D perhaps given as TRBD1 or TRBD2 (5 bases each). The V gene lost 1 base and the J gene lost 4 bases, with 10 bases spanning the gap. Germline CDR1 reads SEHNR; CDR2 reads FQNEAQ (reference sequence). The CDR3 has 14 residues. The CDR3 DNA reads TGTGCCAGCAGCTTAGTCGGGACCGGAGAGACCCAGTACTTC. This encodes CASSLVGTGETQYF. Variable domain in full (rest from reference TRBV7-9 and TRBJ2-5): DTGVSQNPRHKITKRGQNVTFRCDPISEHNRLYWYRQTLGQGPEFLTYFQNEAQLEKSRLLSDRFSAERPKGSFSTLEIQRTEQGDSAMYLCASSLVGTGETQYFGPGTRLLVL.

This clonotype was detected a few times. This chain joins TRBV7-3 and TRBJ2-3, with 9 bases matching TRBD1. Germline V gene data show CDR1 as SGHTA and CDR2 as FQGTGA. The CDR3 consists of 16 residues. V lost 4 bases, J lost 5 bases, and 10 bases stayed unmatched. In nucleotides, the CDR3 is TGTGCCAGCAGCTCCCCCGACAGGGGGGCAGAAGATACGCAGTATTTT. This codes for CASSSPDRGAEDTQYF.

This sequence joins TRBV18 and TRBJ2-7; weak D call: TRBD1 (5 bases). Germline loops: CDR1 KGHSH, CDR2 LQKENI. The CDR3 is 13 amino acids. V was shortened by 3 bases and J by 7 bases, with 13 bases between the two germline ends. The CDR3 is CASSPGLGREQYF. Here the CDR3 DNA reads TGTGCCAGCTCACCTGGATTGGGGCGTGAGCAGTACTTC.

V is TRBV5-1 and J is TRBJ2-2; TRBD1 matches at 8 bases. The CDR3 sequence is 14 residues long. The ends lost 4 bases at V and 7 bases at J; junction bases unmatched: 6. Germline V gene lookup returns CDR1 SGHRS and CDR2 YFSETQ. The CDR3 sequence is CASSNGQGIGELFF. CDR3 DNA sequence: TGCGCCAGCAGCAACGGACAGGGTATCGGGGAGCTGTTTTTT.

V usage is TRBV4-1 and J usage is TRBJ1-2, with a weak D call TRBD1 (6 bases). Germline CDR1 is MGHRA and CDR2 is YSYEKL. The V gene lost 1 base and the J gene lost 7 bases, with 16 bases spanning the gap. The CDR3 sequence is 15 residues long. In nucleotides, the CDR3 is TGCGCCAGCAGCCAAGGCAGGGGTAACTGGGGTGGCTACACCTTC. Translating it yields CASSQGRGNWGGYTF.